The sequence of this T cell receptor (beta chain) was determined in a study of shared clonotypes between healthy human individuals. Unmatched junction bases numbered 2, after V lost 0 bases and J lost 7 bases. The length of the CDR3 is 15 residues. Germline-derived CDR1 and CDR2 are SGHTS and YDEGEE. Around 30,000 T cell genomes, or roughly 180 ng DNA, went into the sorted-subset replicate PCRs. Sequenced by immunoSEQ multiplex PCR; TCRdb stores in-frame clones only, minus some. The repertoire includes 760,000 or so clones, about 96% of them detected once, and less than 0.25% sits in the top ten. General study points: Blood was the sole source, and tissue repertoires probably differ. Deeper or shallower sequencing was expected to change how clonotypes are shared among donors.

Concerning this clone: The antigen remains unidentified.

CD8 cells classed as naive were CD45RO-negative and positively selected for CCR7, excluding terminally differentiated effector memory CD45RA+ cells. Donors, without exception, were Caucasian adults residing in Nashville, Tennessee. V and J are TRBV5-8 and TRBJ2-1, with TRBD2 matching 12 bases. The material sequenced was naive CD8+ T cells sorted from blood. The sequence derives from a young man in good health. CDR3 sequence (DNA): TGTGCCAGCAGCTTGGTGGGGACTAGCGGGAATGAGCAGTTCTTC. Its translation is CASSLVGTSGNEQFF.